Given below is one T cell receptor beta chain in context. The source of the sample is a study of brain metastases from non-small cell lung cancer. Sequencing was performed with immunoSEQ multiplex PCR; in TCRdb, only in-frame clones are kept and a portion is missing. The table lists over a thousand clones, around 86% of them singletons, with 12% in the top ten. The V gene's germline CDR1 is KGHSH and CDR2 LQKENI. The CDR3 contains 19 residues. Trimming at V came to 2 bases and at J to 8 bases, leaving 19 bases not matched to a gene. Material: tumor-adjacent normal tissue. V and J are TRBV18 and TRBJ2-7; 12 bases are shared with TRBD2. This sequence originates from a donor at least 40 years old with non-small cell lung cancer. CDR3 in DNA: TGTGCCAGCTCACCAACAACCGGGACTAGCGGGCCCATCTCCAACAAGCAGTACTTC. This translates into CASSPTTGTSGPISNKQYF.